The TCR beta chain described here comes from a study of blood T cell repertoires in COVID-19. Original data processing: Amplification with reference gene primers provided the estimates of nucleated cell counts. Method: immunoSEQ multiplex PCR; TCRdb's copy keeps in-frame clones and lacks some. V and J calls and clone size come straight from that table; D and trimming were deduced from the DNA. The table includes about 160,000 clones, 65% to 85% detected once. CDR3 length equals 15 residues. V shed 2 bases, J shed 7 bases, and the junction held 11 bases outside the gene matches. Germline V gene lookup returns CDR1 SGHVS and CDR2 FQNEAQ. This clone was detected only a few times.

The V gene is TRBV7-8, the J gene TRBJ2-7; 7 nucleotides agree with TRBD2. This sequence originates from a woman older than 75 with acute or convalescent COVID-19. The sequencing sample was made of peripheral blood. CDR3 coding DNA: TGTGCCAGCAGCTTAACTAGCGATGGTTTCGGAGAGCAGTACTTC. It yields the protein CASSLTSDGFGEQYF.